This record looks at one TCR beta chain sequence and its context. Only in-frame clones appear in the TCRdb table, and some are missing; sequencing was by immunoSEQ multiplex PCR. Here the sample spans roughly 280,000 clones, 89% being singletons. Trimming took off 5 bases at V and 6 bases at J, with 11 bases between the two ends. This CDR3 region has 12 residues. Germline V gene data show CDR1 as MNHEY and CDR2 as SVGAGI. The data belong to a study of blood T cell repertoires in COVID-19. Study in general: PBMCs, B-cell-depleted T cells, or T cells were the source of the cDNA or gDNA that made up the material.

V is TRBV6-5 and J is TRBJ2-7; possible D gene TRBD2, 5 bases. What was sequenced was peripheral blood. The TCR originated in a man aged 50 to 59 with acute or convalescent COVID-19. This CDR3 reads CASSPYGVEQYF. The CDR3 nucleotides read TGTGCCAGCAGTCCGTACGGGGTCGAGCAGTACTTC.